The T cell receptor beta chain under discussion was sequenced for a study of blood T cell repertoires in COVID-19. In the original analysis: Reference gene primer amplification in the assay estimated nucleated cell counts. The method was immunoSEQ multiplex PCR; TCRdb's version includes in-frame clones alone and lacks a portion of them. V, J and clone size were drawn from that table, and D and trimming were deduced from the DNA. The data hold about 130,000 clones, with around 88% observed a single time. V gave up 3 bases and J gave up 0 bases, with 15 bases separating them. CDR3 length: 17 amino acids. CDR1 and CDR2 from the germline V gene are LNHDA and SQIVND (reference sequence).

The sequence derives from a man aged 55 to 70 with COVID-19, enrolled during active disease. Sample: peripheral blood. V usage is TRBV19 and J usage is TRBJ2-4, with TRBD1 as a possible D gene (5 bases). CDR3 sequence reads: CASSMYLQGEAKNIQYF. In DNA, the CDR3 is TGTGCCAGTAGTATGTATTTGCAGGGCGAAGCCAAAAACATTCAGTACTTC.